This T cell receptor beta chain was captured by sequencing in a study of blood T cell repertoires in COVID-19. In the original processing: Estimates of nucleated cell counts were drawn from the amplification of reference gene primers. Profiled with immunoSEQ multiplex PCR; TCRdb holds only in-frame clones, not every one. Clonal size and the V and J genes are those of that table, whereas D and trimming came from the DNA. Here the sample spans about 99,000 clones, just over 85% being singletons. V was shortened by 3 bases and J by 0 bases, with 12 bases between the two germline ends. The CDR3 sequence is 16 residues long. Germline values: CDR1 MDHEN, CDR2 SYDVKM.

The chain employs TRBV28 and TRBJ1-5, with D uncertain. This receptor was obtained from a woman aged 60-75 years in a cohort sampled during active or convalescent COVID-19. The specimen sequenced was peripheral blood. The CDR3 reads CASSLVAEFSNQPQHF. The CDR3 nucleotides are TGTGCCAGCAGTTTGGTGGCAGAATTTAGCAATCAGCCCCAGCATTTT.